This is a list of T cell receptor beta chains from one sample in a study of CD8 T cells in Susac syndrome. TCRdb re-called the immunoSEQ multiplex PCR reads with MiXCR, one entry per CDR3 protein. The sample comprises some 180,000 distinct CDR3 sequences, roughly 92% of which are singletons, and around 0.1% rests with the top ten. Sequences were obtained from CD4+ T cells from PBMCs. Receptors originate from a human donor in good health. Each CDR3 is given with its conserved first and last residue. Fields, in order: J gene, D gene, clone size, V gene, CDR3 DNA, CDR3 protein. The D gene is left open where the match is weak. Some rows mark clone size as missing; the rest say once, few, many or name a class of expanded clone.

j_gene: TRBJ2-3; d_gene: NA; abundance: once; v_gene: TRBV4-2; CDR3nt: TGTGCCAGCAGCCAAGATAGGACTACCCAAAACACAGATACGCAGTATTTT; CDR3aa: CASSQDRTTQNTDTQYF
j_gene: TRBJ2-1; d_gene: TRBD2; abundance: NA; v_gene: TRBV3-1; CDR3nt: TGTGCCAGCAGCCATCAAAGCGGGGGGGCCCCCAATGAGCAGTTCTTC; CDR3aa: CASSHQSGGAPNEQFF
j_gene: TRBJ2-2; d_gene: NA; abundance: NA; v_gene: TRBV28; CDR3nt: TGTGCCAGCAGTCAGACAGGTCAAAACACCGGGGAGCTGTTTTTT; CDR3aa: CASSQTGQNTGELFF
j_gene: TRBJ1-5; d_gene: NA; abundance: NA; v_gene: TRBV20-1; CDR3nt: TGCAGTGCTCCCACAGGGACCAATCAGCCCCAGCATTTT; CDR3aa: CSAPTGTNQPQHF
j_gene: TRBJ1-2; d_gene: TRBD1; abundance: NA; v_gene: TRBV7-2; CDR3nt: TGTGCCAGCAGCTTCATGGGACAGAACTATGGCTACACCTTC; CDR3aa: CASSFMGQNYGYTF
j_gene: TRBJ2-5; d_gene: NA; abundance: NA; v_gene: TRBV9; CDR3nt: TGTGCCAGCAGCGTAGACCAGGGCCAAGAGACCCAGTACTTC; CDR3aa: CASSVDQGQETQYF
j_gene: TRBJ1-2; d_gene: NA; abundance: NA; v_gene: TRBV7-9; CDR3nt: TGTGCCAGCAGGGACCAAAACTATGGCTACACCTTC; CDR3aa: CASRDQNYGYTF
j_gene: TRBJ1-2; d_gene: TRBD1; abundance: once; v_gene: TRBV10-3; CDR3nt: TGTGCCATCCGCGGGGGGACAGGAAAGCACTATGGCTACACCTTC; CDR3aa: CAIRGGTGKHYGYTF
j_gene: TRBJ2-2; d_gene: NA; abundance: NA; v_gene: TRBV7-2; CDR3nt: TGTGCCAGCAGCTTAAGACAAGGGACCGGGGAGCTGTTTTTT; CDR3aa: CASSLRQGTGELFF
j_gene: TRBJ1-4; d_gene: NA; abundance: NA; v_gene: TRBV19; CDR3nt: TGTGCCAGTAGCCCAATAGGGGCAGGGACTAATGAAAAACTGTTTTTT; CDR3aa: CASSPIGAGTNEKLFF
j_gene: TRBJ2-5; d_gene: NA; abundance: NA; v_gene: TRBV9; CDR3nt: TGTGCCAGCAGCGTAGCTGGGTTGGAGACCCAGTACTTC; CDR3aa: CASSVAGLETQYF
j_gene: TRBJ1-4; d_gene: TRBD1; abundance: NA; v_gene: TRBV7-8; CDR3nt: TGTGCCAGCAGCTTACCTCCGACAGGGGGAGGTGAAAAACTGTTTTTT; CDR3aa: CASSLPPTGGGEKLFF
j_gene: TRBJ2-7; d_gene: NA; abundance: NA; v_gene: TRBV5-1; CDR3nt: TGCGCCAGCAGCTTGGCGGCAGAAAGAGGGGGCGAGCAGTACTTC; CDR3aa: CASSLAAERGGEQYF
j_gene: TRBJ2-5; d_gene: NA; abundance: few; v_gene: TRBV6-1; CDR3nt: TGTGCCAGCAAAGGACCCGGGGAGACCCAGTACTTC; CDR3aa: CASKGPGETQYF
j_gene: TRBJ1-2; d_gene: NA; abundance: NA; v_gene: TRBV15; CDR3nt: TGTGCCACCAGCAGCAAGGGGGGGCTTGGTGGCTACACCTTC; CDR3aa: CATSSKGGLGGYTF
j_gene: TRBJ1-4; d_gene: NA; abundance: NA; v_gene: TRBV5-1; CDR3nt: TGCGCCAGCAGCTTGGCCAAGGCCCTAGGAGAAAAACTGTTTTTT; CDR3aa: CASSLAKALGEKLFF
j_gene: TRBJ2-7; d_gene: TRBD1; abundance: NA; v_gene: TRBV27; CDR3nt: TGTGCCAGCAGTTTAGGACAGGGGTTGCGGGGGTCTTCCTACGAGCAGTACTTC; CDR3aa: CASSLGQGLRGSSYEQYF
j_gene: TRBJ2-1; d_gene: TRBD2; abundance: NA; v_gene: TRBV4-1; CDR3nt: TGCGCCAGCAGCCCCGTCCCGGGACTAGCGGGGGCGCCTTACAATGAGCAGTTCTTC; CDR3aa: CASSPVPGLAGAPYNEQFF
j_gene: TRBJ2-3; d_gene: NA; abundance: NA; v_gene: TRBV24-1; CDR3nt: TGTGCCACCAGTGAAGCGCGGGGATTCAGCACAGATACGCAGTATTTT; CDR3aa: CATSEARGFSTDTQYF
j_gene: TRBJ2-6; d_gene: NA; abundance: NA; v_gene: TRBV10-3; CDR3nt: TGTGCCATCAGTGATAAGGGCCGCAATGGTGGGGCCAACGTCCTGACTTTC; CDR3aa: CAISDKGRNGGANVLTF
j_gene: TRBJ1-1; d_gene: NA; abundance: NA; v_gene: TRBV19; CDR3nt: TGTGCCAGTAGTATCCCCGGGAGGACTGAAGCTTTCTTT; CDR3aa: CASSIPGRTEAFF
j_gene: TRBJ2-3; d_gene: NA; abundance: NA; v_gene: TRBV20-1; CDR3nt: TGCAGTCCAAGTGCCGGGGCCTTCGAGGATACGCAGTATTTT; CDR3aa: CSPSAGAFEDTQYF
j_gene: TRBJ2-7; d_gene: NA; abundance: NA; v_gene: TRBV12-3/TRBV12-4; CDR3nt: TGTGCCAGCAGTTTGACACAGGGATCCTACGAGCAGTACTTC; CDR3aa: CASSLTQGSYEQYF
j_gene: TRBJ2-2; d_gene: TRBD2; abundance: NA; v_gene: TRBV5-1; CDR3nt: TGCGCCAGCAGCACGGAACTAGCGCCGAACACCGGGGAGCTGTTTTTT; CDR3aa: CASSTELAPNTGELFF
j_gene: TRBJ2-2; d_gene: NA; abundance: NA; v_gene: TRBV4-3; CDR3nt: TGCGCCAGCAGCCAACTGGACGATACCGGGGAGCTGTTTTTT; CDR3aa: CASSQLDDTGELFF
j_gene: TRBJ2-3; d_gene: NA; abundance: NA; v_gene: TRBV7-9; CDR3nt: TGTGCCAGCAGCTCCCTCGGCCAGGCAGATACGCAGTATTTT; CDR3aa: CASSSLGQADTQYF
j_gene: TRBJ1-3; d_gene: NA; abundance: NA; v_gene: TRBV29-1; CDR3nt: TGCAGCGCACAGGGAAGGGAAACTGGAAACACCATATATTTT; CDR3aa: CSAQGRETGNTIYF
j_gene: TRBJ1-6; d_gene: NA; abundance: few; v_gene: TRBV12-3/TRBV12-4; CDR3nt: TGTGCCAGCAGTTTAGCCCGGTCCCCCCTCCACTTT; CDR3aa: CASSLARSPLHF
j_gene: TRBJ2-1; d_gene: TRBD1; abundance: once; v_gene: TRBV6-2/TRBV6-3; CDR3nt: TGTGCCAGCAGGACACTAAAGGGGGGACAGGCCAATGAGCAGTTCTTC; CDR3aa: CASRTLKGGQANEQFF
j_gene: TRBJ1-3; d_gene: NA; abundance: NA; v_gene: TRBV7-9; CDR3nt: TGTGCCAGCAGCCACGAACGGGACCTCTCTGGAAACACCATATATTTT; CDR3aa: CASSHERDLSGNTIYF
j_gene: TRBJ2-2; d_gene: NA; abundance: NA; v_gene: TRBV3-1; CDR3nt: TGTGCCAGCAGCCAAAACAACCCCATCCGGGAGCTGTTTTTT; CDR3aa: CASSQNNPIRELFF